This entry lists 18 T cell receptor beta chains sequenced from one sample in a study of blood T cell repertoires in COVID-19 (dated by TCRdb to about 2020). The library came from the immunoSEQ multiplex PCR assay. TCRdb re-hosts the immuneACCESS table, in-frame sequences only. Its copies lack some clones; in the studies checked, an unresolved V gene accounts for under half of them, and the cause for the rest is not known. The sample profile shows around 150,000 clones; 60% to 85% of them were found once. Roughly 8.7% of the sample rests with the top ten. The specimen sequenced was peripheral blood. The receptors come from a man aged 50 or older with active or convalescent COVID-19.

The V call is TRBV5-4, the J call TRBJ2-7, with 13 nucleotides matching TRBD2. Trimming removed 3 bases from V and 2 bases from J; junction bases left unmatched: 2. CDR3 length: 15 residues. CDR1 SGHNT and CDR2 YYREEE come from the germline V gene (reference sequence). DNA of the CDR3: TGTGCCAGCAGCTCAACTAGCGGGAGGGCCTACGAGCAGTACTTC. This codes for CASSSTSGRAYEQYF.

This clone came up once. The V gene is TRBV5-1, the J gene TRBJ2-2; 9 nucleotides match TRBD1. The germline CDR1 and CDR2 sequences are SGHRS and YFSETQ. The CDR3 sequence is 16 residues long. V was pared by 5 bases and J by 1 base, with 6 bases of the junction left unmatched. The CDR3 coding sequence is TGCGCCAGCAGATACGGACAGGGGCTGAACACCGGGGAGCTGTTTTTT. Amino acids: CASRYGQGLNTGELFF.

This clone turned up a few times. The V gene is TRBV7-3, the J gene TRBJ2-1; 10 nucleotides align to TRBD2. The CDR3 spans 15 residues. Germline V CDR1 and CDR2: SGHTA, FQGTGA. V gave up 5 bases and J gave up 10 bases; unmatched junction bases: 11. DNA of the CDR3: TGTGCCAGCAGCCCGACCCGGACTAGCGGAGGCGAGCAGTTCTTC. It encodes CASSPTRTSGGEQFF.

The rearrangement links TRBV24-1 to TRBJ2-2; TRBD1 matches 8 bases. CDR3 length equals 15 residues. V lost 4 bases and J lost 6; bases outside the gene matches: 6. Germline CDR1 is KGHDR and CDR2 is SFDVKD. CDR3 loop: CATSDNTRGPGELFF. Written as DNA, the CDR3 is TGTGCCACCAGTGACAACACCAGGGGGCCCGGGGAGCTGTTTTTT.

CDR3 in amino acids: CASSFTGDQPQHF. CDR3 DNA: TGTGCCAGCAGCTTTACAGGGGATCAGCCCCAGCATTTT. The chain is built from TRBV7-9 and TRBJ1-5; 7 bases align to TRBD1. This CDR3 spans 13 amino acids. Germline V CDR1 and CDR2: SEHNR, FQNEAQ (reference sequence). The ends lost 3 bases at V and 5 bases at J; junction bases unmatched: 1.

The chain couples TRBV5-1 to TRBJ1-6, with 7 positions matching TRBD1. The junction had 2 bases not matched to a gene; V was cut back by 0 bases and J by 5 bases. The CDR3 spans 15 residues. Germline V gives CDR1 SGHRS, CDR2 YFSETQ. CDR3 sequence (DNA): TGCGCCAGCAGCTTGGGACAGGGAAATAATTCACCCCTCCACTTT. Translating gives CASSLGQGNNSPLHF. Drawing the rest from reference TRBV5-1 and TRBJ1-6, the complete variable domain is KAGVTQTPRYLIKTRGQQVTLSCSPISGHRSVSWYQQTPGQGLQFLFEYFSETQRNKGNFPGRFSGRQFSNSRSEMNVSTLELGDSALYLCASSLGQGNNSPLHFGNGTRLTVT.

The chain employs TRBV9 and TRBJ1-2; 7 bases match TRBD1. J lost 6 bases, V lost 2 bases, and 19 bases had no gene match. Germline-derived CDR1 and CDR2 are SGDLS and YYNGEE. This CDR3 region has 18 residues. CDR3 loop: CASSVGLDRYKGANGYTF. DNA for the CDR3: TGTGCCAGCAGCGTGGGGCTGGACAGGTATAAAGGAGCTAATGGCTACACCTTC.

This chain uses TRBV19 with TRBJ2-7, with unresolved D. Trimming pared 7 bases from V and 0 bases from J, leaving 10 bases between. The CDR3 has 13 residues. Germline CDR1 and CDR2: LNHDA and SQIVND (reference sequence). CDR3 in DNA: TGTGCCAGTATTTTGACACCCTCCTACGAGCAGTACTTC. Protein product: CASILTPSYEQYF.

The J gene is TRBJ2-3, the V gene TRBV4-2, with 7 bases identical to TRBD2. This CDR3 comprises 18 residues. Germline trimming cut 0 bases from V and 2 bases from J; bases unmatched to any gene: 11. Germline V gene lookup returns CDR1 LGHNA and CDR2 YNFKEQ. CDR3 nucleotide sequence: TGTGCCAGCAGCCAAGATGATAGGAGCGGGATCATCACAGATACGCAGTATTTT. Protein sequence: CASSQDDRSGIITDTQYF.

V and J are TRBV3-1 (or the pseudogene TRBV3-2) and TRBJ2-2; perhaps TRBD2 as D (6 bases). The CDR3 totals 16 residues. Trimming pared 4 bases from V and 4 bases from J, leaving 16 bases between. Germline V CDR1 and CDR2: LGHDT, YNNKEL (reference sequence). CDR3 coding DNA: TGTGCCAGCAGCCCGATGGCTAGCGTCGGCACCGGGGAGCTGTTTTTT. Protein product: CASSPMASVGTGELFF.

The gene calls are TRBV29-1 and TRBJ2-3; D remains unclear. V was clipped by 6 bases and J by 0 bases, with 7 bases between them. In germline, CDR1 is SQVTM, CDR2 ANQGSEA. This CDR3 region has 12 residues. Here the CDR3 reads CSVEPSTDTQYF. The DNA of the CDR3 is TGCAGCGTCGAACCAAGCACAGATACGCAGTATTTT.

The chain carries TRBV5-1 and TRBJ2-1; 8 nucleotides align to TRBD2. The CDR3 has 15 amino acids. V trimming: 7 bases; J trimming: 8 bases; junction bases outside the gene matches: 14. The germline V gene encodes CDR1 SGHRS and CDR2 YFSETQ. The CDR3 loop reads CASWTGTSNGHEQFF. CDR3 nucleotides: TGCGCCAGCTGGACCGGGACTAGTAACGGGCATGAGCAGTTCTTC.

The CDR3 here is CASSQGQGAFYEQYF. The CDR3 DNA is TGCGCCAGCAGCCAAGGTCAGGGGGCCTTCTACGAGCAGTACTTC. The chain links TRBV4-1 to TRBJ2-7; 8 bases are shared with TRBD1. The CDR3 sequence is 15 residues long. The J segment lost 3 bases and the V segment lost 1 base, leaving 5 bases of the junction unmatched. CDR1 and CDR2 from the germline V gene are MGHRA and YSYEKL.

The genes are TRBV2 and TRBJ1-3; D is unclear. In germline, CDR1 is SNHLY, CDR2 FYNNEI. The germline V and J ends were trimmed by 3 bases and 0 bases, with 6 bases remaining between them. The CDR3 is 14 amino acids. The CDR3 spells CASSDRRSGNTIYF. The CDR3 DNA is TGTGCCAGCAGTGACAGGCGCTCTGGAAACACCATATATTTT.

The J gene is TRBJ2-3, the V gene TRBV11-3; D not certain. The germline V gene encodes CDR1 SGHNT and CDR2 YENEEA. Trimming cost V 1 base and J 2 bases, with 4 bases left between them. CDR3 size: 13 residues. The CDR3 loop is CASSLVYTDTQYF. The DNA of the CDR3 is TGTGCCAGCAGCTTAGTCTACACAGATACGCAGTATTTT.

This chain uses TRBV30 with TRBJ2-2, with D possibly TRBD1 on 5 matching bases. Germline V gives CDR1 GTSNPN, CDR2 SVGIG (reference sequence). V shed 0 bases and J shed 0 bases, with 14 bases lying between them. The CDR3 consists of 17 residues. CDR3 region: CAWSVRFDSANTGELFF. The CDR3 region has the DNA TGTGCCTGGAGTGTACGGTTCGACAGTGCGAACACCGGGGAGCTGTTTTTT.

V is TRBV19 and J is TRBJ1-6; possible D gene TRBD1, 6 bases. Germline V gives CDR1 LNHDA, CDR2 SQIVND (reference sequence). V lost 7 bases, J lost 5 bases, and 18 bases lay in between. The CDR3 length is 16 residues. CDR3 DNA: TGTGCCAGTACCCTGAGGGGGGGCGCGAATAATTCACCCCTCCACTTT. Translated, it gives CASTLRGGANNSPLHF.

The rearrangement joins TRBV9 to TRBJ1-6; TRBD1 might be the D (5 bases). The CDR3 loop spans 15 amino acids. Germline CDR1 and CDR2: SGDLS and YYNGEE. V lost 0 bases and J lost 10, with 14 bases in between. The CDR3: CASSVAGGAKSPLHF. The CDR3 DNA follows: TGTGCCAGCAGCGTAGCGGGAGGGGCTAAATCACCCCTCCACTTT.